A selection of T cell receptor beta chains follows, all from one sample in a study of T-cell reconstitution after alpha-beta-depleted transplantation in children. TCRdb re-called the PCR reads through MiXCR, storing one row per CDR3 protein. Here the sample spans approximately 210,000 distinct CDR3 sequences, more than 12% being singletons. The specimen was PBMCs from the stem cell graft donor, collected from the stem cell graft. Receptor source: a human donor who donated a stem cell graft to a child with acute lymphoblastic leukemia. Both conserved end residues are trimmed from each CDR3. D genes are given only for firm matches.

TRBD2,TRBJ2-1,13,TRBV5-1,ASSSDSGRALEQF
TRBD2,TRBJ2-5,13,TRBV5-1,ASSTLAGGQETQY
.,TRBJ2-7,10,TRBV29-1,SVEGAGYEQY
TRBD2,TRBJ2-2,14,TRBV5-6,ASSLELAGGAGELF
.,TRBJ2-7,11,TRBV10-2,ASKRSEGGEQY
TRBD2,TRBJ2-3,11,TRBV11-3,ASSLRAGVWQY
TRBD1,TRBJ2-3,14,TRBV24-1,ATSDPGQGRLDTQY
TRBD1,TRBJ2-7,13,TRBV4-1,ASSPTGGTLYAQY
.,TRBJ2-5,14,TRBV7-8,ASSPPLRLGRETQY
TRBD1,TRBJ2-1,13,TRBV5-1,ASSLNGQGRNEQF
.,TRBJ1-1,11,TRBV20-1,SASDEGNTEAF
TRBD1,TRBJ1-4,12,TRBV20-1,NPSVDRSKEKLF
.,TRBJ2-7,12,TRBV12-3/TRBV12-4,ASSSQGNNYEQY
.,TRBJ1-4,10,TRBV29-1,SAAQGPEKLF
TRBD2,TRBJ2-7,11,TRBV29-1,SVDSGRRQEQY
.,TRBJ2-1,15,TRBV11-1,ASSSQWRAGYYNEQF
.,TRBJ2-3,12,TRBV7-8,ASSLVWSTDTQY
TRBD1,TRBJ1-2,15,TRBV5-4,ASSSRDRGGGNYGYT
.,TRBJ2-5,11,TRBV14,ASSHGRGETQY
.,TRBJ1-2,9,TRBV6-5,ASTSGYGYT
.,TRBJ2-2,14,TRBV29-1,SVEAPGRVNTGELF
.,TRBJ1-1,15,TRBV5-1,ASSFTPQTRASTEAF
TRBD2,TRBJ2-5,12,TRBV12-3/TRBV12-4,ASSPAEGLAGVD
TRBD2,TRBJ2-1,13,TRBV20-1,SAPTSGSGHNEQF
.,TRBJ2-3,13,TRBV3-1,ASSPGLVGADTQY
.,TRBJ2-5,12,TRBV5-1,ASGPDGEQETQY
TRBD2,TRBJ2-1,11,TRBV20-1,SASLSGRGEQF
.,TRBJ2-5,14,TRBV12-3/TRBV12-4,ASSLSPLGVQETQY
.,TRBJ2-4,13,TRBV29-1,SASLPAPGENIQY
.,TRBJ1-2,13,TRBV5-4,ASSRPLLANYGYT
.,TRBJ2-3,13,TRBV5-1,ASSLVTASTDTQY
.,TRBJ2-4,12,TRBV7-8,ASSWATGGNIQY
.,TRBJ2-4,14,TRBV11-2,ASSSKGGADKNIQY
.,TRBJ2-7,14,TRBV12-3/TRBV12-4,ASSSILALIFYEQY
.,TRBJ2-7,12,TRBV5-1,ASSLEGVAYEQY
TRBD2,TRBJ2-1,14,TRBV5-1,ASSSDEAGGPTEQF
.,TRBJ2-1,13,TRBV7-9,ASSPLLGQDTEQF
TRBD2,TRBJ2-1,13,TRBV5-1,ASTEAGGPYNEQF
TRBD2,TRBJ2-5,18,TRBV20-1,SARGTPFAGGLSYQETQY
.,TRBJ1-1,14,TRBV5-6,ASRFQPGSGGTEAF
.,TRBJ1-4,12,TRBV6-5,ASSYGLSNEKLF
.,TRBJ1-1,11,TRBV20-1,SARESRLTEAF
.,TRBJ1-1,13,TRBV7-6,ASSSQRGSRTEAF
.,TRBJ2-1,11,TRBV10-3,AISELRNNEQF
TRBD2,TRBJ2-1,14,TRBV20-1,SARAASGRGYNEQF
TRBD2,TRBJ2-1,14,TRBV24-1,ATSDGGRGKYNEQF
TRBD1,TRBJ2-3,16,TRBV6-5,ASSYWTGGSRGTDTQY
.,TRBJ1-3,10,TRBV5-1,ASSGEGNTIY
TRBD2,TRBJ2-7,17,TRBV4-2,ASSQDRTSGFLDSYEQY
TRBD2,TRBJ2-1,11,TRBV5-1,ASSFSGRGEQF
TRBD1,TRBJ1-2,12,TRBV4-1,ASSRTGLNYGYT
TRBD1,TRBJ2-3,13,TRBV20-1,SALNPGQGGHTQY
.,TRBJ2-7,11,TRBV5-1,ASSFDNSYEQY
.,TRBJ2-7,15,TRBV5-1,ASSHAIAPEGSYEQY
TRBD2,TRBJ2-1,13,TRBV7-2,ASSRGSSGENEQF
TRBD2,TRBJ2-7,11,TRBV5-1,ASSSRRGTKQY